This TCR beta chain stems from a study of post-analysis software for immune sequencing data. General study results and limits: Included in a set of 5 or 6 TRBV segments more frequent in patients than controls were TRBV5-6, TRBV5-1 and TRBV20-1.

Researchers reported that TCR beta cDNA libraries carried unique molecular identifiers. With roughly 0.85 to 11 million T cells as the source, some 510,000 cDNA molecules resulted. In TCRdb, the PCR reads were re-called with MiXCR into one record per CDR3 protein. The sample carries 650,000 to 900,000 distinct CDR3 sequences, around 45% recorded once. About this clonotype: The target antigen is unknown.

Germline V CDR1 and CDR2: SGHRS, YFSETQ. CDR3 length: 16 amino acids. V shed 5 bases, J shed 4 bases, and the junction held 11 bases outside the gene matches. The source material was blood. This clonotype was sampled from a girl aged 5-17 years with multiple sclerosis. The genes are TRBV5-1 and TRBJ2-3, with 9 bases aligning to TRBD1. The CDR3 loop is CASRRTGAPGADTQYF. DNA of the CDR3: TGCGCCAGCAGAAGGACAGGGGCTCCGGGGGCAGATACGCAGTATTTT.